The source of this T cell receptor beta chain is a study of T-cell reconstitution after alpha-beta-depleted transplantation in children. The study's findings and limits: At around two months after transplant, the alpha-beta T cells were reportedly derived from several hundred expanded clones that came from non-depleted graft cells. When one year had passed after transplant, most T-cell counts and diversity came from newly produced T cells. There were some patients whose high TCRbeta diversity at day 60 came from surviving recipient T cells and thymic progenitors.

J lost 4 bases, V lost 2 bases, and 7 bases had no gene match. The germline CDR1 and CDR2 sequences are SEHNR and FQNEAQ (reference sequence). This CDR3 spans 15 amino acids. A remark on this clonotype: The antigen remains undetermined.

Preparing the TCRbeta library involved the use of unique molecular identifiers. MiXCR, run by TCRdb on the PCR reads, gives a single entry per CDR3 protein. In the table there are 440,000 or so distinct CDR3 sequences, roughly 44% of which are singletons. This clonotype originated in a girl aged 2 to 9 with aplastic anemia, due to receive a stem cell transplant. The V gene is TRBV7-9, the J gene TRBJ1-2, with 7 bases matching TRBD1. The source material was PBMCs, sampled before TCRalphabeta/CD19-depleted stem cell transplant. The CDR3 reads CASSLMGTASYGYTF. In nucleotides, the CDR3 is TGTGCCAGCAGCTTAATGGGGACAGCATCCTATGGCTACACCTTC. Drawing the rest from reference TRBV7-9 and TRBJ1-2, the complete variable domain is DTGVSQNPRHKITKRGQNVTFRCDPISEHNRLYWYRQTLGQGPEFLTYFQNEAQLEKSRLLSDRFSAERPKGSFSTLEIQRTEQGDSAMYLCASSLMGTASYGYTFGSGTRLTVV.